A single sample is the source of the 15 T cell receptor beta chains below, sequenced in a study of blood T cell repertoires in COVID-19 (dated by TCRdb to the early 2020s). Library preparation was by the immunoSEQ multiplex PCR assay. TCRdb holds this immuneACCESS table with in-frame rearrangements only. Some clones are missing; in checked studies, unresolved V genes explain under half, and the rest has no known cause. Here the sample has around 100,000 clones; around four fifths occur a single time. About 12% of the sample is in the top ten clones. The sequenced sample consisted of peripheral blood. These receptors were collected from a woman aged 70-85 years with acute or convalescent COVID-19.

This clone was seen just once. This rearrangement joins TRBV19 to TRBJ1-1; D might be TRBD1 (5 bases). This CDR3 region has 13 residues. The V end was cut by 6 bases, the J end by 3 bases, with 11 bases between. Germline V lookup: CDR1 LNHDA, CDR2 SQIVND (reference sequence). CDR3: CASRVPGDTEAFF. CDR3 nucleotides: TGTGCCAGTAGGGTGCCGGGGGACACTGAAGCTTTCTTT.

CDR3 DNA sequence: TGTGCCAGCAGCGTAGGGCAGGGGCTTAACACCGGGGAGCTGTTTTTT. Protein: CASSVGQGLNTGELFF. V and J are TRBV9 and TRBJ2-2; D perhaps matches TRBD1 (6 bases). The length of the CDR3 is 16 residues. The germline V gene has CDR1 SGDLS and CDR2 YYNGEE. Trimming stripped 0 bases from V and 2 bases from J, with 11 bases between.

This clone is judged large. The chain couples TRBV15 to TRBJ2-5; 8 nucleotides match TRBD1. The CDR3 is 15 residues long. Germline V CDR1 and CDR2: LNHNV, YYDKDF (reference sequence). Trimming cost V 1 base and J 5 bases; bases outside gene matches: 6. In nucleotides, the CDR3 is TGTGCCACCAGCAGAGCACAGGGGGTCCTTGAGACCCAGTACTTC. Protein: CATSRAQGVLETQYF.

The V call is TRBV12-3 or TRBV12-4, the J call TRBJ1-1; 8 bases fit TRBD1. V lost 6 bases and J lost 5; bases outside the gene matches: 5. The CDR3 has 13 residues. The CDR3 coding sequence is TGTGCCAGCAGCTTGCAGGGGGCAACTGAAGCTTTCTTT. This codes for CASSLQGATEAFF.

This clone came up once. Written as DNA, the CDR3 is TGTGCAAGTCGCTTAGGCCAGGCTAGCGTCAAGGAGACCCAGTACTTC. This codes for CASRLGQASVKETQYF. The chain couples TRBV12-2 to TRBJ2-5; the table's D call of TRBD2 was not tested on the DNA. TRBV12-2 is described as a pseudogene. This CDR3 has 16 residues.

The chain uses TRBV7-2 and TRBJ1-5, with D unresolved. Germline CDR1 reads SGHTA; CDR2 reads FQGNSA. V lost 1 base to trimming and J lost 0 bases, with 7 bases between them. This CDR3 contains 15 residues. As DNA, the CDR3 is TGTGCCAGCAGCTTAGGCAGAGGTAGCAATCAGCCCCAGCATTTT. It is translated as CASSLGRGSNQPQHF.

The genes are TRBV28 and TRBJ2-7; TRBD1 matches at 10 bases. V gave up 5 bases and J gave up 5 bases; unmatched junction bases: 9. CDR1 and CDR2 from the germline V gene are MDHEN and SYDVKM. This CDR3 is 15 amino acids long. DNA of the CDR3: TGTGCCAGCAGTCCCACCGGGACAGGGGACCACGAGCAGTACGTC. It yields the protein CASSPTGTGDHEQYV.

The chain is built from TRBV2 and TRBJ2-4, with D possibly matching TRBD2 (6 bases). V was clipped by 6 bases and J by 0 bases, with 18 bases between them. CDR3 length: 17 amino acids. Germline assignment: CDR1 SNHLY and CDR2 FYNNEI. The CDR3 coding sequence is TGTGCCAGCAGCCCCCATTCGGGGGTACTAGCCAAAAACATTCAGTACTTC. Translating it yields CASSPHSGVLAKNIQYF.

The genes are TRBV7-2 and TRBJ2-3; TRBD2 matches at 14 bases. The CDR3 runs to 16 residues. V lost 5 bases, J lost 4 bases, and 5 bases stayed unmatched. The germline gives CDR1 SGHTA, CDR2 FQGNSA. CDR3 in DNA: TGTGCCAGCAGCCCCCGGACTAGCGGGGGGCCAGATACGCAGTATTTT. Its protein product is CASSPRTSGGPDTQYF.

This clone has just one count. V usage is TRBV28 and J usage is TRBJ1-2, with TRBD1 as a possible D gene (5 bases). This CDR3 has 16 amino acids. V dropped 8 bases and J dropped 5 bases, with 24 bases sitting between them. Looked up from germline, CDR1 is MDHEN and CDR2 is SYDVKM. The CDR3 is CASHGLGGRVGYGYTF. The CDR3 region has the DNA TGTGCCAGCCATGGCCTCGGCGGCAGGGTGGGATATGGCTACACCTTC.

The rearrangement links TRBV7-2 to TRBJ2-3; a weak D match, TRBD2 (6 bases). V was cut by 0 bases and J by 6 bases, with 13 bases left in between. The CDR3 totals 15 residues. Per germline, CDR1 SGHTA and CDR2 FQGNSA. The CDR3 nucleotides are TGTGCCAGCAGCTTAGCGAGGGACTCCTGGGATACGCAGTATTTT. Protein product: CASSLARDSWDTQYF.

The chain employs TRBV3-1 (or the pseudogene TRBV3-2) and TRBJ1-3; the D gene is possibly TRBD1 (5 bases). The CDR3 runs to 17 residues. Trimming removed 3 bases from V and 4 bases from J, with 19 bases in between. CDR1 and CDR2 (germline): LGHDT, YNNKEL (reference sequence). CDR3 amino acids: CASSQTLGGDLGNTIYF. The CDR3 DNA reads TGTGCCAGCAGCCAGACCTTGGGAGGGGATTTAGGAAACACCATATATTTT.

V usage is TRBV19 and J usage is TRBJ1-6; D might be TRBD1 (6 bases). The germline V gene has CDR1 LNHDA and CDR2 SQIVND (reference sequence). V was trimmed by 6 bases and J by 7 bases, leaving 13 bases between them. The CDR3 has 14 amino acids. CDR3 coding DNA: TGTGCCAGTAGGGTCAACAGGGCAAATTCACCCCTCCACTTT. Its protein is CASRVNRANSPLHF. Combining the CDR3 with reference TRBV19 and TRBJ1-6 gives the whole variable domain DGGITQSPKYLFRKEGQNVTLSCEQNLNHDAMYWYRQDPGQGLRLIYYSQIVNDFQKGDIAEGYSVSREKKESFPLTVTSAQKNPTAFYLCASRVNRANSPLHFGNGTRLTVT.

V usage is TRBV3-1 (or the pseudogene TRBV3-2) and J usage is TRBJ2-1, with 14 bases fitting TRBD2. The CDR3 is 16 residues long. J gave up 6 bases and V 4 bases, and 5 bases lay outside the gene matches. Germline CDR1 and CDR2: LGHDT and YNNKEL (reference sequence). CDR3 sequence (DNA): TGTGCCAGCAGCCCGACTAGCGGGGGGGCGGGCAATGAGCAGTTCTTC. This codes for CASSPTSGGAGNEQFF.

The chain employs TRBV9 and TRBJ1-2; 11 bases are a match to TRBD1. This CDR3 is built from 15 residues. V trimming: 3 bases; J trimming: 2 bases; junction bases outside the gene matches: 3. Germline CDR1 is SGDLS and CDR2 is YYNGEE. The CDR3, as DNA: TGTGCCAGCAGCGGCGGGACAGGGGGAAACTATGGCTACACCTTC. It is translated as CASSGGTGGNYGYTF.